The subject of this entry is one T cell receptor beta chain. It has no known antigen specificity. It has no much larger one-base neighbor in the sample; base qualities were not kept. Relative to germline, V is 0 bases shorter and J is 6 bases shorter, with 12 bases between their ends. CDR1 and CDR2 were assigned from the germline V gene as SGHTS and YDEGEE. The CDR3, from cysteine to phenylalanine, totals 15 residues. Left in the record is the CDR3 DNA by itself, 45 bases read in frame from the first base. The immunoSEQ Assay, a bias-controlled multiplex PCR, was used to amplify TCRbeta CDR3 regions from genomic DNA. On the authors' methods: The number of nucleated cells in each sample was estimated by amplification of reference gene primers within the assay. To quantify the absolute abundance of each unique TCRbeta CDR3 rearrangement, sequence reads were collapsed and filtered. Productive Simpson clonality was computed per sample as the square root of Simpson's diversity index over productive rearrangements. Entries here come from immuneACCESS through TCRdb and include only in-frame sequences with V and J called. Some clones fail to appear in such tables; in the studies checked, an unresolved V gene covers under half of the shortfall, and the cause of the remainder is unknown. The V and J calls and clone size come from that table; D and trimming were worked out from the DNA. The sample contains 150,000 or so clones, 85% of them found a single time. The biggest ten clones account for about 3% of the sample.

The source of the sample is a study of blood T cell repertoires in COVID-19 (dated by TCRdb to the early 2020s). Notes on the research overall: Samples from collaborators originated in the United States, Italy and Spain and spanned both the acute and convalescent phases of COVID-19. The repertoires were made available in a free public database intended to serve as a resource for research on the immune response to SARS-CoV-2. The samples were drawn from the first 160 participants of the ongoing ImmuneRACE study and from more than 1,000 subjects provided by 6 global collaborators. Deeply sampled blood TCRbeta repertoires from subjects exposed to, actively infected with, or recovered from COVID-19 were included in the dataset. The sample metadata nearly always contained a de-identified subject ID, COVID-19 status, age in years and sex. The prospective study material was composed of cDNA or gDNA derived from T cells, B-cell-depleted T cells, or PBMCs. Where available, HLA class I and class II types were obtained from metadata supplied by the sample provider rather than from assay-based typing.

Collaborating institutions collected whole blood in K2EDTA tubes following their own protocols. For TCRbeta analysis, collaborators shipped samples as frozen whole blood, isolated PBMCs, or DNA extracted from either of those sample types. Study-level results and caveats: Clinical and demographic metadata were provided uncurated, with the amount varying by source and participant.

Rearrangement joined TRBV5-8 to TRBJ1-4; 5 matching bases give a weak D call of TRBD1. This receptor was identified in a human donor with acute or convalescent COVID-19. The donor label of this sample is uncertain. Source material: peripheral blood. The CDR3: CASSLAGWGDEKLFF. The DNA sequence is TGTGCCAGCAGCTTGGCCGGATGGGGGGATGAAAAACTGTTTTTT. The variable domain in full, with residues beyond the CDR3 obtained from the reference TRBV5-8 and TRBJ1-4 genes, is EAGVTQSPTHLIKTRGQQATLRCSPISGHTSVYWYQQALGLGLQFLLWYDEGEERNRGNFPPRFSGRQFPNYSSELNVNALELEDSALYLCASSLAGWGDEKLFFGSGTQLSVL.